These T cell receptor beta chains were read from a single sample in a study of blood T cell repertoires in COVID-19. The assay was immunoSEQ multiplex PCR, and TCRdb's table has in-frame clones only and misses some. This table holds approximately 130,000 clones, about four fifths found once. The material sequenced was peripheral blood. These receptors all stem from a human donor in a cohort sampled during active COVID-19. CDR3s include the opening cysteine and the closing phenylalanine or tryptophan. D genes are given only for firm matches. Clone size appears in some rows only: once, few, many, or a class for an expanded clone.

CDR3 DNA: TGTGCCAGCAGCCCCGGGTTAGACAGTAGGGGTGGCGAGCAGTACTTC
CDR3 protein: CASSPGLDSRGGEQYF
J gene: TRBJ2-7
CDR3 length: 16
V gene: TRBV7-9
D gene: .
clone size: once

CDR3 DNA: TGTGCCAGCAGTGGGGGGGGGCGGAATGGCTACACCTTC
CDR3 protein: CASSGGGRNGYTF
J gene: TRBJ1-2
CDR3 length: 13
V gene: TRBV27
D gene: .
clone size: .

CDR3 DNA: TGTGCCAGCAGCCCGTACGGGCGGGGGGATTACAATGAGCAGTTCTTC
CDR3 protein: CASSPYGRGDYNEQFF
J gene: TRBJ2-1
CDR3 length: 16
V gene: TRBV4-2
D gene: TRBD2
clone size: .

CDR3 DNA: TGCGCCAGCAGCTACCGGAGCGGGGCTACTAGCACAGATACGCAGTATTTT
CDR3 protein: CASSYRSGATSTDTQYF
J gene: TRBJ2-3
CDR3 length: 17
V gene: TRBV5-1
D gene: TRBD2
clone size: .

CDR3 DNA: TGTGCCAGCAGCTTAGAACCCGGGACAGGGGCACGGAACACTGAAGCTTTCTTT
CDR3 protein: CASSLEPGTGARNTEAFF
J gene: TRBJ1-1
CDR3 length: 18
V gene: TRBV7-6
D gene: TRBD1
clone size: .

CDR3 DNA: TGCGCCAGCAGTGCATTACTAGCGGGGAATGAGCAGTTCTTC
CDR3 protein: CASSALLAGNEQFF
J gene: TRBJ2-1
CDR3 length: 14
V gene: TRBV10-2
D gene: TRBD2
clone size: .

CDR3 DNA: TGTGCCATCAGTGAGTTCACAGTTTCCTCTGGAAACACCATATATTTT
CDR3 protein: CAISEFTVSSGNTIYF
J gene: TRBJ1-3
CDR3 length: 16
V gene: TRBV10-3
D gene: .
clone size: .

CDR3 DNA: TGTGCCAGCACCCCATCGGGGGGGGTAGATACGCAGTATTTT
CDR3 protein: CASTPSGGVDTQYF
J gene: TRBJ2-3
CDR3 length: 14
V gene: TRBV27
D gene: TRBD2
clone size: .

CDR3 DNA: TGCGCCAGCAGTGAATACAGAGGGGGGGTGGCCCAGCATTTT
CDR3 protein: CASSEYRGGVAQHF
J gene: TRBJ1-5
CDR3 length: 14
V gene: TRBV10-2
D gene: .
clone size: once

CDR3 DNA: TGCGCCAGCAGCTTGGCTCGGGGCTACGAGCAGTACTTC
CDR3 protein: CASSLARGYEQYF
J gene: TRBJ2-7
CDR3 length: 13
V gene: TRBV5-1
D gene: .
clone size: .

CDR3 DNA: TGTGCCAGCAGTCTCAGGGGTGGGGCAGAGACCCAGTACTTC
CDR3 protein: CASSLRGGAETQYF
J gene: TRBJ2-5
CDR3 length: 14
V gene: TRBV3-1/TRBV3-2
D gene: .
clone size: .

CDR3 DNA: TGTGCCAGCAGCCCGCGGCGGGGATCCACCTACGAGCAGTACTTC
CDR3 protein: CASSPRRGSTYEQYF
J gene: TRBJ2-7
CDR3 length: 15
V gene: TRBV13
D gene: .
clone size: .

CDR3 DNA: TGTGCCAGCATCGTGACTAGAACGAGCAATGAGCAGTTCTTC
CDR3 protein: CASIVTRTSNEQFF
J gene: TRBJ2-1
CDR3 length: 14
V gene: TRBV5-8
D gene: .
clone size: once

CDR3 DNA: TGCGCCAGCAGCCCCGGGGAAGACTACGAGCAGTACTTC
CDR3 protein: CASSPGEDYEQYF
J gene: TRBJ2-7
CDR3 length: 13
V gene: TRBV4-1
D gene: .
clone size: .